At least ten counts were recorded for the clone carrying this T cell receptor beta chain. TCRdb re-called the multiplex PCR reads with MiXCR, one entry per CDR3 protein. The sample records 150,000 to 200,000 distinct CDR3 sequences, around a third being singletons. Samples came from axillary lymph nodes draining the breast cancer. These data come from a study of breast tumors, draining lymph nodes, adjacent tissues. The sequenced sample was axillary lymph node tissue. This TCR was sampled from a female donor with breast cancer. Some clones in this sample may be carry-over from other donors' samples.

The CDR3 reads CASSLDRGRNYGYTF. In DNA, the CDR3 is TGTGCCAGCAGCTTAGATAGGGGGCGTAACTATGGCTACACCTTC. The rearrangement joins TRBV7-9 to TRBJ1-2, with 7 bases fitting TRBD1. The CDR3 runs 15 residues. V trimming: 1 base; J trimming: 1 base; junction bases outside the gene matches: 3. The V gene's germline CDR1 is SEHNR and CDR2 FQNEAQ (reference sequence).